What follows are 23 T cell receptor beta chains derived from one specimen sequenced in a study of OX40 agonist ivuxolimab in advanced cancers. This table comes from immunoSEQ multiplex PCR, and its TCRdb copy is limited to in-frame clones, with some not included. In the table there are approximately 60,000 clones, 65% to 85% of which are singletons. The material sequenced was CD4+ or CD8+ T cells sorted from blood, taken in a trial of the OX40 agonist ivuxolimab. These receptors were taken from an adult with an advanced solid tumor such as melanoma, head and neck, liver or kidney cancer.

The chain joins TRBV7-9 to TRBJ1-3, with TRBD1 identical over 9 bases. Germline V gives CDR1 SEHNR, CDR2 FQNEAQ (reference sequence). The ends lost 5 bases at V and 3 bases at J; junction bases unmatched: 8. This CDR3 contains 16 residues. CDR3 loop: CASSQSTGGFGNTIYF. CDR3 bases: TGTGCCAGCAGCCAGTCGACAGGGGGATTTGGAAACACCATATATTTT.

The chain couples TRBV11-1 to TRBJ2-7; 7 nucleotides match TRBD2. With V trimmed by 1 base and J by 3 bases, 6 bases remained unmatched. CDR3 length: 15 amino acids. Per the germline V gene, CDR1 is SGHAT and CDR2 is FQDESV (reference sequence). Written as DNA, the CDR3 is TGTGCCAGCAGCTTAGTCCCCAGCGGGGACTACGAGCAGTACTTC. This gives the protein CASSLVPSGDYEQYF. The full variable domain, its missing parts supplied by reference TRBV11-1 and TRBJ2-7, is EAEVAQSPRYKITEKSQAVAFWCDPISGHATLYWYRQILGQGPELLVQFQDESVVDDSQLPKDRFSAERLKGVDSTLKIQPAELGDSAMYLCASSLVPSGDYEQYFGPGTRLTVT.

The genes are TRBV2 and TRBJ1-4; no clear D. The CDR3 extends over 15 amino acids. With 7 bases removed from V and 7 bases from J, the gap between germline ends came to 19 bases. Germline V gene lookup returns CDR1 SNHLY and CDR2 FYNNEI. DNA of the CDR3: TGTGCCAGCAAGACCCGGGCAACAGTATCTGAAAAACTGTTTTTT. It yields the protein CASKTRATVSEKLFF.

V and J are TRBV19 and TRBJ1-5, with D tentatively TRBD1 (6 bases). Looked up from germline, CDR1 is LNHDA and CDR2 is SQIVND (reference sequence). The CDR3 has 12 residues. Deletions cut 11 bases from V and 7 bases from J, with 15 bases between. CDR3 nucleotide sequence: TGTGCCTCCCAGGGGTTAGGCCAGCCCCAGCATTTT. It encodes CASQGLGQPQHF.

The chain carries TRBV19 and TRBJ1-2; D might be TRBD1 (5 bases). Germline-derived CDR1 and CDR2 are LNHDA and SQIVND (reference sequence). Between the trimmed V and J ends, which lost 3 bases and 6 bases, there was a span of 17 bases. The CDR3 runs to 15 residues. CDR3 sequence: CASSILGGRSDGYTF. For the CDR3, the DNA is TGTGCCAGTAGTATCCTTGGGGGAAGGAGTGATGGCTACACCTTC. The complete variable domain, with remaining parts taken from reference TRBV19 and TRBJ1-2, reads DGGITQSPKYLFRKEGQNVTLSCEQNLNHDAMYWYRQDPGQGLRLIYYSQIVNDFQKGDIAEGYSVSREKKESFPLTVTSAQKNPTAFYLCASSILGGRSDGYTFGSGTRLTVV.

V is TRBV6-5 and J is TRBJ2-2, with 10 bases fitting TRBD2. Germline lookup yields CDR1 MNHEY and CDR2 SVGAGI. This CDR3 contains 15 residues. V shed 5 bases and J 6 bases; nucleotides not matched to a gene: 6. CDR3 amino acids: CASSALAGVPGELFF. Written as DNA, the CDR3 is TGTGCCAGCAGTGCCCTAGCGGGGGTTCCCGGGGAGCTGTTTTTT.

The chain recombines TRBV6-5 with TRBJ2-7; D is uncertain. The CDR3 runs to 15 residues. CDR1 and CDR2 from the germline V gene are MNHEY and SVGAGI. Trimming left V 0 bases short and J 0 bases short, with 9 bases between. The CDR3 nucleotides read TGTGCCAGCAGTTACTCACCAGGCCTCTCCTACGAGCAGTACTTC. This codes for CASSYSPGLSYEQYF.

The chain couples TRBV19 to TRBJ1-5; weak D call: TRBD1 (6 bases). This CDR3 is 12 amino acids long. Germline V lookup: CDR1 LNHDA, CDR2 SQIVND (reference sequence). Between the trimmed V and J ends, which lost 5 bases and 7 bases, there was a span of 9 bases. This chain's CDR3 is CASSPQGQPQHF. CDR3 in DNA: TGTGCCAGTAGTCCACAGGGACAGCCCCAGCATTTT.

The V gene is TRBV7-9, the J gene TRBJ1-2; D remains unclear. V lost 6 bases, J lost 5 bases, and 10 bases lay in between. The CDR3 is made up of 12 amino acids. Germline CDR1 is SEHNR and CDR2 is FQNEAQ (reference sequence). The CDR3 bases are TGTGCCAGCAGTCGTGAACTTTATGGCTACACCTTC. Protein product: CASSRELYGYTF.

The chain uses TRBV19 and TRBJ1-4; D may be TRBD1 (6 bases). CDR1 and CDR2 from the germline V gene are LNHDA and SQIVND (reference sequence). The ends were cut back, 5 bases at V and 5 bases at J, with 21 bases in the middle. This CDR3 is built from 17 residues. The CDR3 is CASSSDPPTGPNEKLFF. The CDR3 DNA is TGTGCCAGTAGTTCCGACCCCCCGACAGGCCCAAATGAAAAACTGTTTTTT.

The V and J genes are TRBV2 and TRBJ1-4; D is possibly TRBD1 (5 bases). Trimming left V 8 bases short and J 3 bases short, with 16 bases between. The CDR3 spans 15 residues. Germline V CDR1 and CDR2: SNHLY, FYNNEI. CDR3 amino acids: CASGRGYEANEKLFF. CDR3 coding DNA: TGTGCCAGCGGTCGGGGGTATGAGGCTAATGAAAAACTGTTTTTT.

The chain combines TRBV4-3 with TRBJ1-1, with D uncertain. Per germline, CDR1 LGHNA and CDR2 YSLEER. Trimming left V 0 bases short and J 4 bases short, with 12 bases between. CDR3 length: 15 residues. The CDR3 sequence: CASSQDLAGSTEAFF. The DNA of the CDR3 is TGCGCCAGCAGCCAAGATTTAGCTGGGTCCACTGAAGCTTTCTTT.

The chain joins TRBV25-1 to TRBJ1-6; D unclear. V was clipped by 6 bases and J by 3 bases, with 12 bases between them. CDR3 size: 15 residues. Germline V CDR1 and CDR2: MGHDK, SYGVNS. CDR3 sequence (DNA): TGTGCCAGCAGCCCCTCTAGGGTCTATAATTCACCCCTCCACTTT. Translated, it gives CASSPSRVYNSPLHF.

The chain links TRBV7-8 to TRBJ1-5; no firm D call. Deletions cut 2 bases from V and 7 bases from J, with 12 bases between. The CDR3 totals 14 residues. CDR1 and CDR2 from the germline V gene are SGHVS and FQNEAQ. CDR3 nucleotide sequence: TGTGCCAGCAGCTTACCGGGAAGGGAACAGCCCCAGCATTTT. This gives the protein CASSLPGREQPQHF.

J is TRBJ1-2 and V is TRBV12-2; no DNA check was done on the table's D call, TRBD1. TRBV12-2 is a recognized pseudogene. The CDR3 covers 16 residues. The CDR3 DNA reads TGTGCAAGTCGCTTAGGAGCTGGGACAGGCCAAGGGGGCTACACCTTC. This encodes CASRLGAGTGQGGYTF.

The chain links TRBV6-5 to TRBJ2-4, with 9 bases identical to TRBD2. Germline loops: CDR1 MNHEY, CDR2 SVGAGI. The CDR3 runs to 16 residues. Losses at the gene ends were 2 bases for V and 0 bases for J; bases not matched to a gene: 2. CDR3 nucleotide sequence: TGTGCCAGCAGTTACGGGACTAGCCAAGCCAAAAACATTCAGTACTTC. Protein: CASSYGTSQAKNIQYF.

This clone appeared a single time. The chain combines TRBV5-1 with TRBJ2-7, with 10 bases fitting TRBD1. Unmatched junction bases numbered 6, after V lost 4 bases and J lost 2 bases. The CDR3 has 15 amino acids. Germline V lookup: CDR1 SGHRS, CDR2 YFSETQ. The CDR3: CASSIRGQGPYEQYF. The CDR3 nucleotides read TGCGCCAGCAGCATACGGGGACAGGGGCCCTACGAGCAGTACTTC.

The chain combines TRBV6-1 with TRBJ1-1; D gene uncertain. This CDR3 spans 18 amino acids. In germline, CDR1 is MNHNS, CDR2 SASEGT. Trimming removed 4 bases at V and 3 bases at J, with 24 bases between. CDR3 residues: CASSVGPGKASKYTEAFF. The CDR3 nucleotides are TGTGCCAGCAGTGTTGGGCCCGGGAAGGCGTCGAAATACACTGAAGCTTTCTTT.

Concerning this clone itself: One junction end does not reproduce the germline sequence, and a read error may be involved. The chain combines TRBV30 with TRBJ1-5; tentative D call: TRBD1 (5 bases). Germline V gene data show CDR1 as GTSNPN and CDR2 as SVGIG (reference sequence). The CDR3 totals 15 residues. In DNA form, the CDR3 reads TGTGCCCGGAGTGTACGGGAGGGGTGGAATCAGCCCCAGCATTTT. Translation: CARSVREGWNQPQHF.

The genes are TRBV5-1 and TRBJ2-7, with D possibly being TRBD1 (6 bases). The germline V gene encodes CDR1 SGHRS and CDR2 YFSETQ. The V gene lost 0 bases and the J gene lost 1 base, with 11 bases spanning the gap. The CDR3 is 15 residues long. CDR3 amino acids: CASSLEGHGSYEQYF. CDR3 nucleotide sequence: TGCGCCAGCAGCTTGGAGGGACATGGGTCCTACGAGCAGTACTTC. The full variable domain, completed using reference TRBV5-1 and TRBJ2-7, is KAGVTQTPRYLIKTRGQQVTLSCSPISGHRSVSWYQQTPGQGLQFLFEYFSETQRNKGNFPGRFSGRQFSNSRSEMNVSTLELGDSALYLCASSLEGHGSYEQYFGPGTRLTVT.

The V gene is TRBV4-1, the J gene TRBJ1-6; 7 nucleotides match TRBD1. The CDR3 is 15 amino acids. The V segment lost 3 bases and the J segment 13 bases; nucleotides outside the gene matches: 12. Germline V gives CDR1 MGHRA, CDR2 YSYEKL. The CDR3: CASSQDWDSPTPLHF. The CDR3 DNA is TGCGCCAGCAGCCAGGACTGGGACAGCCCGACGCCCCTCCACTTT.

This clone showed up just a few times. The CDR3 loop is CASRSGGPGANVLTF. The CDR3 region has the DNA TGTGCCAGCAGATCCGGGGGGCCCGGGGCCAACGTCCTGACTTTC. The gene calls are TRBV28 and TRBJ2-6, with D perhaps matching TRBD2 (7 bases). The V and J ends lost 6 bases and 4 bases respectively, with 13 bases between them. Germline lookup yields CDR1 MDHEN and CDR2 SYDVKM. There are 15 residues in the CDR3.

The CDR3 DNA reads as TGTGCCAGCAGCCAAAATAGGAATTCACCCCTCCACTTT. It translates to CASSQNRNSPLHF. The J gene is TRBJ1-6, the V gene TRBV16; D unresolved. The CDR3 has 13 amino acids. The V end was cut by 2 bases, the J end by 7 bases, with 6 bases between. Germline values: CDR1 KGHSY, CDR2 FQNENV.